This passage covers 8 T cell receptor beta chains from one sample sequenced in a study of early T cells in non-severe SARS-CoV-2 infection. One entry per CDR3 protein results from TCRdb running MiXCR on the 5' RACE reads. The sample lists tens of thousands of distinct CDR3 sequences; around 9.1% were seen once. Sequences were derived from whole blood, sampled at baseline. The source of these receptors is an adult who was a healthcare worker with PCR-confirmed SARS-CoV-2 infection or an uninfected control (not recorded which).

This clonotype was picked up many times. The chain recombines TRBV14 with TRBJ1-2; maybe TRBD1 (5 bases). V lost 2 bases, J lost 6 bases, and 16 bases lay in between. The CDR3 runs to 15 residues. Germline V gene lookup returns CDR1 SGHDN and CDR2 FVKESK. Here the CDR3 reads CASSQTDRGRNGYTF. DNA for the CDR3: TGTGCCAGCAGCCAAACCGACCGGGGACGGAATGGCTACACCTTC.

The table lists this clonotype with a few counts. The chain has TRBV4-3 and TRBJ2-4, with D perhaps TRBD1 or TRBD2 (5 bases each). CDR1 and CDR2 (germline): LGHNA, YSLEER. The CDR3 runs to 15 residues. V shed 0 bases and J shed 6 bases, with 12 bases lying between them. The CDR3 sequence is CASSQDREKGNIQYF. The CDR3 region has the DNA TGCGCCAGCAGCCAAGACAGGGAGAAAGGAAACATTCAGTACTTC.

This clonotype turned up a few times. The genes are TRBV2 and TRBJ2-2; D is undetermined. Germline V gene data show CDR1 as SNHLY and CDR2 as FYNNEI. The ends were cut back, 8 bases at V and 3 bases at J, with 13 bases in the middle. This CDR3 spans 14 amino acids. As DNA, the CDR3 is TGTGCCAGCGGCGGAGCCGGAGACACCGGGGAGCTGTTTTTT. This encodes CASGGAGDTGELFF.

This clonotype was found many times. The chain uses TRBV6-5 and TRBJ1-1, with D possibly matching TRBD1 (5 bases). This CDR3 has 15 amino acids. CDR1 and CDR2 from the germline V gene are MNHEY and SVGAGI. V lost 4 bases and J 10 bases, leaving 22 bases between the germline ends. Here the CDR3 reads CASSWGDGGKRVAFF. CDR3 in DNA: TGTGCCAGCAGTTGGGGGGACGGAGGAAAAAGGGTAGCTTTCTTT.

The chain combines TRBV7-9 with TRBJ2-5, with 7 nucleotides matching TRBD1. Germline CDR1 SEHNR, CDR2 FQNEAQ (reference sequence). The CDR3 spans 15 residues. Germline trimming cut 5 bases from V and 2 bases from J; bases unmatched to any gene: 8. CDR3 sequence: CASSPGDRDQETQYF. The CDR3 coding sequence is TGTGCCAGCAGCCCTGGTGACAGGGATCAAGAGACCCAGTACTTC. Combining the CDR3 with reference TRBV7-9 and TRBJ2-5 gives the whole variable domain DTGVSQNPRHKITKRGQNVTFRCDPISEHNRLYWYRQTLGQGPEFLTYFQNEAQLEKSRLLSDRFSAERPKGSFSTLEIQRTEQGDSAMYLCASSPGDRDQETQYFGPGTRLLVL.

This clonotype was picked up a small number of times. The rearrangement uses TRBV7-9 and TRBJ1-2, with no clear D. Germline V lookup: CDR1 SEHNR, CDR2 FQNEAQ (reference sequence). Trimming shortened V by 1 base and J by 4 bases, and 7 bases separated the two germline ends. The CDR3 covers 13 residues. The DNA of the CDR3 is TGTGCCAGCAGCTTAGGTGCGTTCTATGGCTACACCTTC. Translating it yields CASSLGAFYGYTF.

This clonotype was picked up many times. The rearrangement uses TRBV3-1 and TRBJ2-3, with TRBD2 matching 9 bases. This CDR3 region has 17 residues. Trimming cost V 2 bases and J 5 bases; bases outside gene matches: 11. Germline V CDR1 and CDR2: LGHDT, YNNKEL (reference sequence). The DNA of the CDR3 is TGTGCCAGCAGCCAAAATTCAGCGGGGGGACTGGGAGATACGCAGTATTTT. Amino acid sequence: CASSQNSAGGLGDTQYF.

This clonotype was seen a handful of times. V and J are TRBV20-1 and TRBJ2-7; 10 nucleotides line up with TRBD2. The CDR3 consists of 14 residues. Germline lookup yields CDR1 DFQATT and CDR2 SNEGSKA (reference sequence). V lost 1 base and J lost 0; bases outside the gene matches: 0. CDR3 loop: CSARGTSGSYEQYF. DNA for the CDR3: TGCAGTGCTAGAGGGACTAGCGGCTCCTACGAGCAGTACTTC.